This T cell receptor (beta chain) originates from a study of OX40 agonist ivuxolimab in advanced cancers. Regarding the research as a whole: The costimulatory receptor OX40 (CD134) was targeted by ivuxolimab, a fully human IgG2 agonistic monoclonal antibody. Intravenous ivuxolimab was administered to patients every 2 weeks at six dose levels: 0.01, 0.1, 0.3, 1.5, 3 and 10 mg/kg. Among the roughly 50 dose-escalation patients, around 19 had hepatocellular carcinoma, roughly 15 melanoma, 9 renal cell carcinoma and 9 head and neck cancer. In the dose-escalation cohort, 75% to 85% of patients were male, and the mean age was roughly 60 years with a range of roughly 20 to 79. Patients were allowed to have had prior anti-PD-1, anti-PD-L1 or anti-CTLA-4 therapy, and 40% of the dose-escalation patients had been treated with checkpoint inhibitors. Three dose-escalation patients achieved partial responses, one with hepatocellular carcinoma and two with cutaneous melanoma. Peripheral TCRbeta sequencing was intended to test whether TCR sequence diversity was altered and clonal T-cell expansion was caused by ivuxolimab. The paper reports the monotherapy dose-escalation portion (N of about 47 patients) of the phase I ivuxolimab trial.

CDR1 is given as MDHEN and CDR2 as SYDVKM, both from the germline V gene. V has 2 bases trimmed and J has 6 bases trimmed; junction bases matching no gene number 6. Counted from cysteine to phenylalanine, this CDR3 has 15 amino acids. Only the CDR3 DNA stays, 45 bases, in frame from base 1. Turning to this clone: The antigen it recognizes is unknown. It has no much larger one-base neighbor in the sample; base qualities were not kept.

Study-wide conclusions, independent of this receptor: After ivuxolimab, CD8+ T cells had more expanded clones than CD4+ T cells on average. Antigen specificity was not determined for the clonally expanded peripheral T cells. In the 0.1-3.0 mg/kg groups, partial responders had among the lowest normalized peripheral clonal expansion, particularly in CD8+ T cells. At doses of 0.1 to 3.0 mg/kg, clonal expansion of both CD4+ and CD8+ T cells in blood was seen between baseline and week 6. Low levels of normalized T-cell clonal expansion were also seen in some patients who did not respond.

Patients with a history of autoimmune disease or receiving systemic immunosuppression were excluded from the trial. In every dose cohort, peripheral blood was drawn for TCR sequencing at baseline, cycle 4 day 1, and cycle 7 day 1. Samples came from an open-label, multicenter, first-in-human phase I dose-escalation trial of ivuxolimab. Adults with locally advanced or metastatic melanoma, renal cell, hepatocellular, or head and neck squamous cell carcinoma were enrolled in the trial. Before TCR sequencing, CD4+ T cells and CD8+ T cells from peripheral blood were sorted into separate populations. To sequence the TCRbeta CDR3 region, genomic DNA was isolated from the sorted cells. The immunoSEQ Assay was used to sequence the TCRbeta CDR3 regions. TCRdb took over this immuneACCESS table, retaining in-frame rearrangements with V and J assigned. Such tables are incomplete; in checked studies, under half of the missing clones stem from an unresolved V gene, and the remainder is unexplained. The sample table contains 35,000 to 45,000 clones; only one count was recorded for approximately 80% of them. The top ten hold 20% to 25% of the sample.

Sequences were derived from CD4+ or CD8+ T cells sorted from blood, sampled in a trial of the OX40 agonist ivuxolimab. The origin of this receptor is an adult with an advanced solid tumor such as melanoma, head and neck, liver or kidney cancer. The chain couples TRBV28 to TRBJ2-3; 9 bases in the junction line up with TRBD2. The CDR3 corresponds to CASSLVREGLDTQYF. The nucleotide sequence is TGTGCCAGCAGTTTAGTGCGGGAGGGCCTGGATACGCAGTATTTT. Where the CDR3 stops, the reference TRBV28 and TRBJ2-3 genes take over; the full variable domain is DVKVTQSSRYLVKRTGEKVFLECVQDMDHENMFWYRQDPGLGLRLIYFSYDVKMKEKGDIPEGYSVSREKKERFSLILESASTNQTSMYLCASSLVREGLDTQYFGPGTRLTVL.